The 5 T cell receptor delta chains below come from one sample, sequenced in a study of Vδ1+ human thymocytes. Notes on the study in general: Highly polyclonal TRG and TRD repertoires with Gaussian CDR3 length distributions appeared in thymus.

These receptors are not linked to any known antigen. RNA was extracted from the cells and then reverse transcribed. Pooled V-gene forward primers with one constant-region reverse primer generated the CDR3 amplicons by multiplex PCR. TCRdb re-identified clones in the multiplex PCR reads via CATT. The profile shows about 73,000 delta-chain clones, 30% to 40% of them singletons. Sequencing was performed on Vdelta1+ gamma-delta thymocytes from the thymus. Subset noted: FACS-sorted CD3+ TCRalphabeta- TCRVdelta1+ TCRVdelta2- thymocytes. The origin of the receptors is a boy under three years old who had congenital heart surgery.

In this sample, this clone turned up a few times. The J gene is TRDJ1, the V gene TRDV1, with TRDD3 identical over 7 bases. Trimming at V came to 2 bases and at J to 3 bases, leaving 18 bases not matched to a gene. The germline CDR1 and CDR2 sequences are TSWWSYY and QGS. The CDR3 contains 19 residues. The CDR3 DNA reads as TGTGCTCTTGGGGAAATAGCCTACGCCTCGGGGGATGGGCCCGATAAACTCATCTTT. This encodes CALGEIAYASGDGPDKLIF.

This chain connects TRDV1 to TRDJ1, with 9 positions matching TRDD3. Germline CDR1 and CDR2: TSWWSYY and QGS. Trimming removed 5 bases from V and 1 base from J; junction bases left unmatched: 20. The length of the CDR3 is 20 residues. The CDR3 protein is CALGPMGFSTGGPLTDKLIF. CDR3 coding DNA: TGTGCTCTTGGGCCCATGGGATTTAGTACTGGGGGACCCCTCACCGATAAACTCATCTTT.

This clone appeared a few times. The chain has TRDV1 and TRDJ1; 9 positions agree with TRDD2. Germline V gene lookup returns CDR1 TSWWSYY and CDR2 QGS. Losses at the gene ends were 1 base for V and 3 bases for J; bases not matched to a gene: 18. The CDR3 is 20 amino acids. CDR3 residues: CALGEPPSYRSDKGPDKLIF. As DNA, the CDR3 is TGTGCTCTTGGGGAACCCCCTTCCTACAGGAGCGATAAGGGACCCGATAAACTCATCTTT.

There are a few counts of this clone. V is TRDV1 and J is TRDJ1; 8 bases line up with TRDD3. The CDR3 extends over 20 amino acids. CDR1 is TSWWSYY and CDR2 is QGS in the germline V gene. The V segment lost 3 bases and the J segment 0 bases; nucleotides outside the gene matches: 18. The CDR3 here is CALGEPPSTGGEPYTDKLIF. DNA of the CDR3: TGTGCTCTTGGGGAGCCCCCCAGTACTGGGGGGGAGCCTTACACCGATAAACTCATCTTT.

The genes are TRDV1 and TRDJ1; TRDD3 is a possible D gene (5 bases). The CDR3 consists of 16 residues. The V and J ends lost 5 bases and 0 bases respectively, with 16 bases between them. Germline-derived CDR1 and CDR2 are TSWWSYY and QGS. The CDR3 region is CALGCWVEPYTDKLIF. CDR3 bases: TGTGCTCTTGGGTGCTGGGTAGAACCTTACACCGATAAACTCATCTTT.